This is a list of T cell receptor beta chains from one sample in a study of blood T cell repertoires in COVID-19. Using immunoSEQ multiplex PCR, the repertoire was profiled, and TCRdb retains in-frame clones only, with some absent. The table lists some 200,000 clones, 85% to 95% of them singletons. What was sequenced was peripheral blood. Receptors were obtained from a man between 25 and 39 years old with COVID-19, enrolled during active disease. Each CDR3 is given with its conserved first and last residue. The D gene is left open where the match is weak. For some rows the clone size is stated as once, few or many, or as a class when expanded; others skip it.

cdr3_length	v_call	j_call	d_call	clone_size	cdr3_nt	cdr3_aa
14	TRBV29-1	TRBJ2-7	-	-	TGCAGCGTTGAAGATCCGGGGTCCCCCCACGAGCAGTACTTC	CSVEDPGSPHEQYF
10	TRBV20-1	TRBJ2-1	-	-	TGCAGTGCTCTAGCTTTGGAGCAGTTCTTC	CSALALEQFF
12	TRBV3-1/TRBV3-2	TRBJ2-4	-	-	TGTGCCAGCAGCCAAGTTGCCGGCATTCAGTACTTC	CASSQVAGIQYF
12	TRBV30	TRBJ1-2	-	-	TGTGCCTGGAACCGGGACTCCTATGGCTACACCTTC	CAWNRDSYGYTF
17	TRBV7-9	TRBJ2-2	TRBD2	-	TGTGCCAGCAGCGCGCGGCGGGCGGGGGGGCCAGCCGGGGAGCTGTTTTTT	CASSARRAGGPAGELFF
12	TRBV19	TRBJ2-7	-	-	TGTGCCACCCGGACAGAAGGCTACGAGCAGTACTTC	CATRTEGYEQYF
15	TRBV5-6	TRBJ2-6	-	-	TGTGCCAGCAGTAGTACAGGGAGTGGGGCCAACGTCCTGACTTTC	CASSSTGSGANVLTF
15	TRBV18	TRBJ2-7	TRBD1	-	TGTGCCAGCTCCCGCAATCCGGGACAGTACTACGAGCAGTACTTC	CASSRNPGQYYEQYF
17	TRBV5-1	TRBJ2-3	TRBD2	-	TGCGCCAGCAGCTTGACTAGCGGGGGGACTAGCACAGATACGCAGTATTTT	CASSLTSGGTSTDTQYF
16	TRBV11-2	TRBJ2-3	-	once	TGTGCCAGCAGCTCCACCAGGGGGCGGGGGACAGATACGCAGTATTTT	CASSSTRGRGTDTQYF
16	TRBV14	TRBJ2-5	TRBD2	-	TGTGCCAGCAGCCGGTACGGGACTAGAGGAGGAGAGACCCAGTACTTC	CASSRYGTRGGETQYF
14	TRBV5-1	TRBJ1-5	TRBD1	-	TGCGCCAGCAGCCCGACAGGGACGGGACAGCCCCAGCATTTT	CASSPTGTGQPQHF
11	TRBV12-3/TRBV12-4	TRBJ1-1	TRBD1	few	TGTGCCAGCAGAGGGACAGTTCAAGCTTTCTTT	CASRGTVQAFF
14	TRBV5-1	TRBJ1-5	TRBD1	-	TGCGCCAGCAGCCTGACAGGGCCGGGTCAGCCCCAGCATTTT	CASSLTGPGQPQHF
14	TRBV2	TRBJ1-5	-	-	TGTGCCAGCAGTGAACAGGGTCCCCATCAGCCCCAGCATTTT	CASSEQGPHQPQHF
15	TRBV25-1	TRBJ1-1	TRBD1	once	TGTGCCAGCAGTGAAGACAGGGGGCAGGACACTGAAGCTTTCTTT	CASSEDRGQDTEAFF
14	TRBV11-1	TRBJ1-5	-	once	TGTGCCAGCAGCCCGACAGCCGTAAATCAGCCCCAGCATTTT	CASSPTAVNQPQHF
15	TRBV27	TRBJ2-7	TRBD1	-	TGTGCCAGCAGACATCCGGGACAGGGCAACTACGAGCAGTACTTC	CASRHPGQGNYEQYF
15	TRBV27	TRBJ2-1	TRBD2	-	TGTGCCAGCAGGCAGACTAGCGGGGAGTACAATGAGCAGTTCTTC	CASRQTSGEYNEQFF
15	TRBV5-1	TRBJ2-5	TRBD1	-	TGCGCCAGCAGCTTATTGGGGACAGATCAAGAGACCCAGTACTTC	CASSLLGTDQETQYF
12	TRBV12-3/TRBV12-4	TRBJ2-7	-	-	TGTGCCAGCAGTTCTACCCATTACGAGCAGTACTTC	CASSSTHYEQYF
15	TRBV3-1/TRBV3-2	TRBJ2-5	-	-	TGTGCCAGCAGCCATGGTGGTGGAGTCCAAGAGACCCAGTACTTC	CASSHGGGVQETQYF
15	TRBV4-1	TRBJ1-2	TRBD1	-	TGCGCCAGCAGCCTTCGGACAGGTGAATCCTATGGCTACACCTTC	CASSLRTGESYGYTF
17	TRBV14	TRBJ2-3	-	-	TGTGCCAGCAGCCGTAGACAATTCGCGGGCGTGACAGATACGCAGTATTTT	CASSRRQFAGVTDTQYF
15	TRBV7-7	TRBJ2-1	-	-	TGTGCCAGCGTCCTGTTAGCCGGGGGACTCAATGAGCAGTTCTTC	CASVLLAGGLNEQFF
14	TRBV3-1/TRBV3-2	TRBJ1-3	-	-	TGTGCCAGCAGTGTACGGGGGGCTGGAAACACCATATATTTT	CASSVRGAGNTIYF
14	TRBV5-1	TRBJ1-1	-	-	TGCGCCAGCAGCTTGGGGGCACAGGGATCCGGGGCTTTCTTT	CASSLGAQGSGAFF
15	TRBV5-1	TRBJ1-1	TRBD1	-	TGCGCCAGCAGCTGGGAGGGACAGGGCGGCACTGAAGCTTTCTTT	CASSWEGQGGTEAFF